These 17 T cell receptor beta chains were all obtained from the same sample, sequenced in a study of blood T cells in healthy people across ages. With a J-beta primer mix and a sample-barcoded 5' primer, a second PCR ran about 7 to 12 cycles. TCRdb ran MiXCR on the 5' RACE reads and lists one entry per CDR3 protein. In the table there are 600,000 to 850,000 distinct CDR3 sequences, more than 40% of which are singletons. The sample was blood. These receptors all come from a woman aged 55-69 years in good health.

In this sample, this clonotype turned up a few times. The chain uses TRBV29-1 and TRBJ1-2; 11 nucleotides align to TRBD1. The trim removed 6 bases at V and 7 bases at J, leaving 7 bases unmatched. CDR3 size: 13 residues. CDR1 is SQVTM, CDR2 ANQGSEA, per germline. CDR3 in amino acids: CSVPGQGDCGYTF. The DNA of the CDR3 is TGCAGCGTGCCGGGACAGGGGGATTGTGGCTACACCTTC.

V gene TRBV20-1 combines with J gene TRBJ1-4; D gene unclear. Looked up from germline, CDR1 is DFQATT and CDR2 is SNEGSKA (reference sequence). The CDR3 covers 12 residues. The V gene lost 2 bases and the J gene lost 11 bases, with 12 bases spanning the gap. The DNA of the CDR3 is TGCAGTGCTAGACGCCCCGGGCCCAAACTGTTTTTT. It codes for CSARRPGPKLFF.

This clonotype was seen at least ten times. This rearrangement joins TRBV11-1 to TRBJ2-6, with 8 bases identical to TRBD2. After removal of 2 bases from V and 3 bases from J, the junction contained 9 bases not matched to a gene. The CDR3 sequence is 18 residues long. Germline V gene lookup returns CDR1 SGHAT and CDR2 FQDESV (reference sequence). CDR3 sequence (DNA): TGTGCCAGCAGCTTACGGGGGGGCGGAAAGTTTGGGGCCAACGTCCTGACTTTC. Its protein is CASSLRGGGKFGANVLTF.

This sequence joins TRBV28 and TRBJ2-1; the match to TRBD2 covers 14 bases. The J call may be incorrect, as the DNA end agrees better with TRBJ2-7. Per the germline V gene, CDR1 is MDHEN and CDR2 is SYDVKM. The CDR3 spans 19 residues. The CDR3 sequence is CASSSPGLAGVTPYNEQYF. CDR3 nucleotide sequence: TGTGCCAGCAGTTCGCCGGGACTAGCGGGAGTTACCCCCTACAATGAGCAGTACTTC.

V gene TRBV5-1 combines with J gene TRBJ2-1, with 15 positions matching TRBD2. Losses at the gene ends were 4 bases for V and 10 bases for J; bases not matched to a gene: 9. Germline values: CDR1 SGHRS, CDR2 YFSETQ. The CDR3 runs 16 residues. CDR3 bases: TGCGCCAGCAGCATGGGACTAGCGGGGGGCCGGAGGGAGCAGTTCTTC. This sequence encodes CASSMGLAGGRREQFF. Drawing the rest from reference TRBV5-1 and TRBJ2-1, the complete variable domain is KAGVTQTPRYLIKTRGQQVTLSCSPISGHRSVSWYQQTPGQGLQFLFEYFSETQRNKGNFPGRFSGRQFSNSRSEMNVSTLELGDSALYLCASSMGLAGGRREQFFGPGTRLTVL.

This clonotype was observed a handful of times. The V call is TRBV7-9, the J call TRBJ2-6, with 11 bases identical to TRBD1. The CDR3 is 18 amino acids. Trimming removed 11 bases from V and 0 bases from J; junction bases left unmatched: 12. The germline gives CDR1 SEHNR, CDR2 FQNEAQ (reference sequence). DNA of the CDR3: TGTGCCGGGGGACAGGGGGTTCTGAAAGCCTCTGGGGCCAACGTCCTGACTTTC. This codes for CAGGQGVLKASGANVLTF.

The chain uses TRBV30 and TRBJ2-6; D not resolved. The CDR3 is made up of 13 amino acids. Trimming removed 2 bases at V and 2 bases at J, with 4 bases between. Germline CDR1 is GTSNPN and CDR2 is SVGIG (reference sequence). CDR3 sequence reads: CAWSRPGANVLTF. The CDR3 DNA follows: TGTGCCTGGAGTAGGCCTGGGGCCAACGTCCTGACTTTC.

This clonotype came up a few times. In DNA form, the CDR3 reads TGTGCCAGCAGTGTCCTCCGGGACACCACCTACGAGCAGTACTTC. Amino acids: CASSVLRDTTYEQYF. V gene TRBV6-2 or TRBV6-3 combines with J gene TRBJ2-7; TRBD1 might be the D (6 bases). This CDR3 spans 15 amino acids. With 5 bases removed from V and 2 bases from J, the gap between germline ends came to 16 bases. The V gene's germline CDR1 is MNHEY and CDR2 SVGEGT.

This chain links TRBV6-2 or TRBV6-3 with TRBJ2-7; TRBD1 matches at 10 bases. The CDR3 runs 15 residues. Germline assignment: CDR1 MNHEY and CDR2 SVGEGT. V shed 6 bases, J shed 7 bases, and the junction held 12 bases outside the gene matches. CDR3 sequence (DNA): TGTGCCAGCAGACTGGGGACAGGGGAAGTTCGGGAGCAGTACTTC. Its protein is CASRLGTGEVREQYF.

The chain links TRBV6-1 to TRBJ2-7; possible D gene TRBD2, 6 bases. Germline assignment: CDR1 MNHNS and CDR2 SASEGT. The ends were cut back, 0 bases at V and 0 bases at J, with 9 bases in the middle. The CDR3 spans 15 residues. The CDR3: CASSEAPTSSYEQYF. In nucleotides, the CDR3 is TGTGCCAGCAGTGAAGCGCCGACTAGCTCCTACGAGCAGTACTTC.

This CDR3 is CASKRGRETQYF. DNA for the CDR3: TGTGCCAGCAAAAGGGGGCGAGAGACCCAGTACTTC. The chain couples TRBV6-1 to TRBJ2-5; TRBD1 matches at 7 bases. The length of the CDR3 is 12 residues. Germline CDR1 is MNHNS and CDR2 is SASEGT. The V and J ends lost 7 bases and 4 bases, in that order; junction bases with no gene match: 3.

The chain employs TRBV12-3 or TRBV12-4 and TRBJ2-7, with D maybe TRBD1 (6 bases). The CDR3 loop spans 15 amino acids. Trimming shortened V by 2 bases and J by 2 bases, and 13 bases separated the two germline ends. CDR3 nucleotides: TGTGCCAGCAGTTTAAGAACCCAGGGGCCCTACGAGCAGTACTTC. Protein: CASSLRTQGPYEQYF.

This rearrangement joins TRBV21-1 to TRBJ1-1. TRBV21-1 represents a pseudogene. The CDR3 length is 16 residues. As DNA, the CDR3 is TGTGCCAGCAGCAAAGGAGGAAGGGTCCTGGGGACTGAAGCTTTCTTT. Protein: CASSKGGRVLGTEAFF.

This chain links TRBV27 with TRBJ2-5, with D perhaps matching TRBD2 (6 bases). Germline CDR1 reads MNHEY; CDR2 reads SMNVEV (reference sequence). The CDR3 is 14 amino acids. V gave up 2 bases and J gave up 11 bases, with 18 bases separating them. CDR3 sequence (DNA): TGTGCCAGCAGTTTACCCAGGGACTGCGGGAAGCAGTACTTC. It translates to CASSLPRDCGKQYF.

This clonotype was picked up a small number of times. The J gene is TRBJ2-1, the V gene TRBV5-1; TRBD2 matches at 12 bases. J was trimmed by 8 bases and V by 1 base; bases with no gene match: 7. The germline V gene has CDR1 SGHRS and CDR2 YFSETQ. The CDR3 spans 16 residues. CDR3 in DNA: TGCGCCAGCAGCTTGCCCCTAGCGGGAGGGTACGATGAGCAGTTCTTC. Its translation is CASSLPLAGGYDEQFF.

The chain links TRBV6-4 to TRBJ2-7; D is ambiguous. Germline V gives CDR1 MRHNA, CDR2 SNTAGT. Trimming shortened V by 3 bases and J by 5 bases, and 17 bases separated the two germline ends. The CDR3 length is 15 residues. Here the CDR3 reads CASSERWDIRHEQYF. DNA for the CDR3: TGTGCCAGCAGTGAACGATGGGATATCCGCCACGAGCAGTACTTC.

Ten or more counts support this clonotype. The chain joins TRBV10-3 to TRBJ2-5, with no clear D. Germline CDR1 and CDR2: ENHRY and SYGVKD. This CDR3 has 14 amino acids. V lost 0 bases and J 4 bases, leaving 9 bases between the germline ends. This CDR3 reads CAISESLQRETQYF. DNA for the CDR3: TGTGCCATCAGTGAGTCGCTGCAACGAGAGACCCAGTACTTC.